The 17 T cell receptor beta chains below come from one sample, sequenced in a study of CD8+ T cells in alopecia areata. Extraction and reverse transcription of RNA yielded cDNA as the sequencing template. Repertoires were generated with immunoSEQ multiplex PCR, while TCRdb's copy carries only in-frame clones and drops some. The sample was found to contain more than 90,000 clones, and every one recurs. The sequencing input was lesional skin. The receptors were sampled from a C3H/HeJ mouse with alopecia areata. Mouse strain MHC haplotype: H2-k.

As regards this clone: The listed genes are named as in mouse. Read coverage stops 4 residues before the CDR3 terminus; the germline J gene supplies the remainder. The rearrangement links TRBV1 to TRBJ2-7, with 10 nucleotides matching TRBD1. The CDR3 length is 16 residues. CDR1 and CDR2 from the germline V gene are NSQYPW and LRSPGD (reference sequence). The CDR3 sequence is CTCSADRGTGEYEQYF. CDR3 bases read: TGCACCTGCAGTGCAGATCGTGGGACAGGGGAGTAT.

As to this clone: Mouse gene names apply. The read gets to within 4 residues of the CDR3 end, and the germline J gene fills in the rest. The chain carries TRBV13-3 and TRBJ2-3; 9 positions agree with TRBD1. V dropped 2 bases and J dropped 1; count of bases not matched to a gene: 5. The germline V gene has CDR1 NNHDY and CDR2 SYVADS. This CDR3 region has 16 residues. The covered CDR3 bases are TGTGCCAGCAGTGAGACAGGGGGAGTAGGTGCAGAA. This translates into CASSETGGVGAE. From start to end, the CDR3 is CASSETGGVGAETLYF.

For this clone: Gene names refer to mouse genes. The read finishes 4 residues shy of the CDR3 end, and the germline J gene is used to complete it. The rearrangement joins TRBV5 to TRBJ1-2, with 8 bases aligning to TRBD1. The V segment lost 4 bases and the J segment 4 bases; nucleotides outside the gene matches: 5. Germline-derived CDR1 and CDR2 are LGHNA and YNLKQL (reference sequence). The CDR3 totals 14 residues. CDR3: CASSPGQEGSDYTF. Partial CDR3 DNA: TGTGCCAGCAGCCCGGGACAGGAGGGCTCC.

Note on this clone: The gene names given are mouse names. The read ends 4 residues shy of where the CDR3 ends; the end is completed using the germline J gene. J is TRBJ2-3 and V is TRBV13-3; 11 bases line up with TRBD2. The CDR3 runs to 15 residues. The germline V gene encodes CDR1 NNHDY and CDR2 SYVADS. Losses at the gene ends were 5 bases for V and 1 base for J; bases not matched to a gene: 3. CDR3 DNA, as far as it was read: TGTGCCAGCAGGGGACTGGGGGAAGGTGCAGAA. Its protein is CASRGLGEGAE. The complete CDR3 reads CASRGLGEGAETLYF.

The table lists this clone with a few counts. Gene names are mouse gene names. The CDR3 end falls 4 residues outside the read, so it is completed with the germline J gene. This chain uses TRBV1 with TRBJ1-1, with D possibly TRBD1 on 5 matching bases. Germline loops: CDR1 NSQYPW, CDR2 LRSPGD (reference sequence). This CDR3 has 15 residues. Trimming shortened V by 2 bases and J by 0 bases, and 10 bases separated the two germline ends. The CDR3 DNA, read in part, is TGCACCTGCAGTGCAAATACAGGTGCAAACACA. Amino acids: CTCSANTGANT. The CDR3 in full is CTCSANTGANTEVFF. Variable domain in full (rest from reference TRBV1 and TRBJ1-1): VTLLEQNPRWRLVPRGQAVNLRCILKNSQYPWMSWYQQDLQKQLQWLFTLRSPGDKEVKSLPGADYLATRVTDTELRLQVANMSQGRTLYCTCSANTGANTEVFFGKGTRLTVV.

This clone was observed a handful of times. Here the gene names and germline are mouse. The read stops 4 residues short of the end of the CDR3; the missing end is completed from the germline J gene. The sample carries other DNA sequences with the same CDR3. The chain joins TRBV13-1 to TRBJ2-7; D perhaps matches TRBD1 (5 bases). Looked up from germline, CDR1 is NSHNY and CDR2 is SYGAGN. CDR3 length: 12 residues. CDR3 loop: CASSPRQYEQYF. CDR3 DNA, as far as it was read: TGTGCCAGCAGCCCAAGACAGTAT.

This clone has a handful of counts. Gene and germline names: mouse. With the read ending 4 residues before the CDR3 end, the germline J gene is used to fill in that end. Other DNA sequences in this sample translate to the same CDR3. The chain joins TRBV13-1 to TRBJ2-1; 14 bases agree with TRBD2. CDR1 is NSHNY and CDR2 is SYGAGN in the germline V gene. The CDR3 extends over 16 amino acids. Germline trimming cut 3 bases from V and 3 bases from J; bases unmatched to any gene: 2. CDR3 loop: CASSGDWGGSYAEQFF. The CDR3 bases that were read are TGTGCCAGCAGTGGGGACTGGGGGGGCAGCTATGCT.

The table lists this clone with many counts. The listed genes are named as in mouse. This CDR3 is also generated by other DNA sequences in the sample. CDR3 bases read: TGCACCTGCAGTGGGGACAGGGGGCTCTATGCT. This translates into CTCSGDRGLYA. The full CDR3 sequence reads CTCSGDRGLYAEQFF. The rearrangement joins TRBV1 to TRBJ2-1; 12 nucleotides align to TRBD1. The CDR3 end lies 4 residues beyond the end of the read and is filled in from the germline J gene. V lost 4 bases and J lost 3; bases outside the gene matches: 1. The CDR3 sequence is 15 residues long. Germline lookup yields CDR1 NSQYPW and CDR2 LRSPGD (reference sequence).

This clone was seen a handful of times. Gene names refer to mouse genes. The read ends 4 residues before the CDR3 terminus; that terminus is restored from the germline J gene. V is TRBV13-1 and J is TRBJ2-4, with D possibly being TRBD1 (6 bases). This CDR3 has 15 residues. The V gene's germline CDR1 is NSHNY and CDR2 SYGAGN. V was clipped by 0 bases and J by 1 base, with 9 bases between them. The CDR3 protein is CASSDDRERQNTLYF. CDR3 bases read: TGTGCCAGCAGTGATGACAGGGAGCGTCAAAAC.

With respect to this clone: These gene names are mouse names. The missing CDR3 end, 4 residues past where the read stops, is filled in from the germline J gene. The chain joins TRBV12-1 to TRBJ2-7, with 9 positions matching TRBD1. The CDR3 has 15 amino acids. Germline CDR1 is SGHSN and CDR2 is HYEKVE. Trimming at V came to 0 bases and at J to 0 bases, leaving 2 bases not matched to a gene. CDR3 residues: CASSLGTGSSYEQYF. The sequenced part of the CDR3 DNA is TGTGCCAGCTCTCTCGGGACAGGGAGCTCCTAT.

This clone was recorded a few times. Genes here carry mouse names. The read finishes 4 residues shy of the CDR3 end, and the germline J gene is used to complete it. The chain has TRBV1 and TRBJ2-4, with a tentative D call TRBD2 (6 bases). V gave up 5 bases and J gave up 0 bases, with 9 bases separating them. Germline V CDR1 and CDR2: NSQYPW, LRSPGD (reference sequence). CDR3 length: 14 amino acids. The sequenced CDR3 bases are TGCACCTGCAGTAGTGGGGGTAGTCAAAAC. Protein: CTCSSGGSQN. The entire CDR3 protein reads CTCSSGGSQNTLYF.

This clone was found a few times. All gene names here are mouse names. The read falls 4 residues short of the CDR3 end, and the missing part is taken from the germline J gene. The J gene is TRBJ1-1, the V gene TRBV16; 9 bases fit TRBD1. The ends lost 8 bases at V and 1 base at J; junction bases unmatched: 8. The CDR3 runs to 15 residues. CDR1 is SGHSA and CDR2 is FRNQAP in the germline V gene. The CDR3 region is CASRSTGGGNTEVFF. Partial CDR3 DNA: TGTGCAAGCCGCTCTACAGGGGGCGGAAACACA. The whole variable domain, filled in from reference TRBV16 and TRBJ1-1, reads NAGVIQTPRHKVTGKGQEATLWCEPISGHSAVFWYRQTIVQGLEFLTYFRNQAPIDDSGMPKERFSAQMPNQSHSTLKIQSTQPQDSAVYLCASRSTGGGNTEVFFGKGTRLTVV.

Points on this clone: Here the gene names and germline are mouse. The read gets to within 4 residues of the CDR3 end, and the germline J gene fills in the rest. The chain couples TRBV13-3 to TRBJ2-7; TRBD1 aligns across 12 bases. From germline, CDR1 is NNHDY and CDR2 SYVADS. This CDR3 spans 13 amino acids. CDR3 bases read: TGTGCCACCCGGGACAGGGGGCTGGAT. It translates to CATRDRGLD. From start to end, the CDR3 is CATRDRGLDEQYF.

As regards this clone: Gene names are the mouse ones. The read terminates 4 residues before the CDR3 end, so the remaining end is supplied by the germline J gene. V and J are TRBV17 and TRBJ1-1; tentative D call: TRBD1 (5 bases). The CDR3 is 12 amino acids. Trimming removed 6 bases at V and 3 bases at J, with 8 bases between. Germline values: CDR1 MNHDT, CDR2 YYDKIL. The CDR3: CASSREYTEVFF. The sequenced part of the CDR3 DNA is TGTGCTAGCAGCAGGGAATACACA. Looking up the rest from reference TRBV17 and TRBJ1-1 gives the full variable domain: DTTVKQNPRYKLARVGKPVNLICSQTMNHDTMYWYQKKPNQAPKLLLFYYDKILNREADTFEKFQSSRPNNSFCSLYIGSAGLEYSAMYLCASSREYTEVFFGKGTRLTVV.

Notes on this clone: The germline and genes are mouse ones. The CDR3 extends 4 residues past the end of the read, so its final part is completed from the germline J gene. The V and J genes are TRBV1 and TRBJ2-3, with D possibly matching TRBD2 (6 bases). Germline V gene data show CDR1 as NSQYPW and CDR2 as LRSPGD (reference sequence). V lost 0 bases and J lost 1, with 11 bases in between. This CDR3 spans 16 amino acids. This CDR3 reads CTCSADRGDGAETLYF. The DNA read from the CDR3 is TGCACCTGCAGTGCAGATCGGGGGGATGGTGCAGAA. Variable domain in full (rest from reference TRBV1 and TRBJ2-3): VTLLEQNPRWRLVPRGQAVNLRCILKNSQYPWMSWYQQDLQKQLQWLFTLRSPGDKEVKSLPGADYLATRVTDTELRLQVANMSQGRTLYCTCSADRGDGAETLYFGSGTRLTVL.

There are a few counts of this clone. The gene names given are mouse names. The read falls 4 residues short of the CDR3 end, and the missing part is taken from the germline J gene. This sequence joins TRBV13-3 and TRBJ2-2, with TRBD2 identical over 11 bases. Germline lookup yields CDR1 NNHDY and CDR2 SYVADS. There are 16 residues in the CDR3. Losses at the gene ends were 5 bases for V and 0 bases for J; bases not matched to a gene: 3. The sequenced part of the CDR3 DNA is TGTGCCAGCAGCAAGACTGGGGGGGCAAACACCGGG. It specifies CASSKTGGANTG. The full CDR3 protein reads CASSKTGGANTGQLYF.

This clone turned up a few times. Genes and germline come from the mouse. Read sequence stops 4 residues before the CDR3 end, and the germline J gene provides the missing end. The chain uses TRBV13-3 and TRBJ1-2; TRBD1 aligns across 9 bases. Losses at the gene ends were 2 bases for V and 4 bases for J; bases not matched to a gene: 6. This CDR3 is 15 amino acids long. Germline assignment: CDR1 NNHDY and CDR2 SYVADS. CDR3 bases read: TGTGCCAGCAGTGAGCCGGGACAGGGCGGCTCC. It encodes CASSEPGQGGS. The whole CDR3 protein is CASSEPGQGGSDYTF.